The clone carrying this TCR beta chain was seen more than once but under ten times. Its antigen is unknown. These data belong to a study of OX40 agonist ivuxolimab in advanced cancers. Study-level background: Dose-escalation patients were diagnosed with hepatocellular carcinoma, melanoma, renal cell cancer or head and neck cancer. The dose-escalation cohort was roughly 83% male, with a mean age of 60 years, ranging about 23 to 90. Partial responses were achieved by three patients, of whom one had hepatocellular carcinoma and two had cutaneous melanoma.

General observations from the study: Partial responders treated at 0.1-3.0 mg/kg exhibited clonal expansion among the lowest measured.

TCRdb's table, derived via immunoSEQ multiplex PCR, lists solely in-frame clones and lacks some. The sample records about 77,000 clones, around 92% being singletons. CDR1 is KGHSH, CDR2 LQKENI, per germline. CDR3 size: 16 residues. The junction had 8 bases not matched to a gene; V was cut back by 2 bases and J by 4 bases. The chain has TRBV18 and TRBJ2-3; 8 bases are a match to TRBD2. Specimen: CD4+ or CD8+ T cells sorted from blood, collected in a trial of the OX40 agonist ivuxolimab. This receptor was identified in an adult with an advanced solid tumor such as melanoma, head and neck, liver or kidney cancer. Written as DNA, the CDR3 is TGTGCCAGCTCACCAGCGGGGGGCGCCGAAGCAGATACGCAGTATTTT. Protein product: CASSPAGGAEADTQYF.